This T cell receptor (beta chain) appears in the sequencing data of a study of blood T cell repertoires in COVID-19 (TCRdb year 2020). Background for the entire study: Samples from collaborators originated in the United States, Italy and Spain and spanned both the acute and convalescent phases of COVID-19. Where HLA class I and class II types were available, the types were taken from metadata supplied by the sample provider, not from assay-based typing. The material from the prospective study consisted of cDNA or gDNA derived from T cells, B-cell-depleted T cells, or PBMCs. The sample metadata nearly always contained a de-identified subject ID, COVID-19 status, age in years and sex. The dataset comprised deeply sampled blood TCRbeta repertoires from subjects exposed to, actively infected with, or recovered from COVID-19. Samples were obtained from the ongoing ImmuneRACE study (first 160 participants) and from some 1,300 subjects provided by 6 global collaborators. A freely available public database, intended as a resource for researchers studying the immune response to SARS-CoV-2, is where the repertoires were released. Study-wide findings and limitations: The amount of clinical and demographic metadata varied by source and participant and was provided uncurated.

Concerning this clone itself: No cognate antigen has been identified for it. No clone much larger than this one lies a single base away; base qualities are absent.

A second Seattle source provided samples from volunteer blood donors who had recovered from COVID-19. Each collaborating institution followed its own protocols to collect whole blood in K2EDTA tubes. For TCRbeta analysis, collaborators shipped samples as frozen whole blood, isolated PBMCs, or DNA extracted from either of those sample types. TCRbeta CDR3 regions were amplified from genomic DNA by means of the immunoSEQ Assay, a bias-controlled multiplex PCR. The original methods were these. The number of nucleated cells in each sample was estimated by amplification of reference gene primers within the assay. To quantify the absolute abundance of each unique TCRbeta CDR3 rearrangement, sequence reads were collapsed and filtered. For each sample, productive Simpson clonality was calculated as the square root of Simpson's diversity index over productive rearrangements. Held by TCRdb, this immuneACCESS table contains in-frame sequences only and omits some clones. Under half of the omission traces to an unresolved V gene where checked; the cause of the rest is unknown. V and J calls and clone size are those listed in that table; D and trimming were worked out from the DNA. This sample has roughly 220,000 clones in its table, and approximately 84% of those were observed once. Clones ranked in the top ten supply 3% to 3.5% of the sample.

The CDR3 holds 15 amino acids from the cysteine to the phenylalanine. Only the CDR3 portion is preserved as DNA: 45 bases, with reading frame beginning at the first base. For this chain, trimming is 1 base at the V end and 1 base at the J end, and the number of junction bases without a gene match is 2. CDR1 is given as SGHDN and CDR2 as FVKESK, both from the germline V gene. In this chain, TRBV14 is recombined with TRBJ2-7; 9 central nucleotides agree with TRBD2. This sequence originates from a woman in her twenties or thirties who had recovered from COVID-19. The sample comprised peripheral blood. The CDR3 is CASSQALAGSYEQYF. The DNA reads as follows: TGTGCCAGCAGCCAAGCACTAGCGGGTTCCTACGAGCAGTACTTC.